These T cell receptor beta chains were read from a single sample in a study of blood T cell repertoires in COVID-19. Generated by immunoSEQ multiplex PCR, the TCRdb table keeps only in-frame clones and is missing some. The sample consists of over 100,000 clones, 86% of them appearing once. The specimen was peripheral blood. Every receptor here comes from a middle-aged man with acute or convalescent COVID-19. Both conserved end residues are part of each CDR3. A D gene is named only where the DNA matches it firmly. Size is stated for part of the rows, as once, few or many counts, or as a class when the clone is expanded.

cdr3_nt	cdr3_aa	v_call	clone_size	j_call	d_call
TGTGCCAGCAGCTTGGGTGAGACAGGCACTGAAGCTTTCTTT	CASSLGETGTEAFF	TRBV5-5	NA	TRBJ1-1	NA
TGTGCCAGCAGCTCCCTGACAGGGGTCGCTGGAAACACCATATATTTT	CASSSLTGVAGNTIYF	TRBV7-9	NA	TRBJ1-3	TRBD1
TGTGCCAGCAGGACGATGGGGGCTGAAAAACTGTTTTTT	CASRTMGAEKLFF	TRBV2	NA	TRBJ1-4	NA
TGCGCCAGCAGCGGGGCGTTAGGGGGAGCTTTCTTT	CASSGALGGAFF	TRBV5-1	NA	TRBJ1-1	NA
TGTGCCAGCACAAGGACTAGCTCCTACGAGCAGTACTTC	CASTRTSSYEQYF	TRBV12-3/TRBV12-4	few	TRBJ2-7	TRBD2
TGTGCCAGCAGGAGACAGATCAATCAGCCCCAGCATTTT	CASRRQINQPQHF	TRBV12-3/TRBV12-4	NA	TRBJ1-5	NA
TGTGCCAGCAGAAGCAACTCTGGGGCCAACGTCCTGACTTTC	CASRSNSGANVLTF	TRBV6-5	NA	TRBJ2-6	NA
TGTGCCAGCAGCCGATCCCGGGACAGCTTTGATAGCAATCAGCCCCAGCATTTT	CASSRSRDSFDSNQPQHF	TRBV27	NA	TRBJ1-5	TRBD1
TGTGCCTGGGTGGGGGGACAGGGTGACGAGCAGTACTTC	CAWVGGQGDEQYF	TRBV30	NA	TRBJ2-7	TRBD1
TGTGCCATCAGTCAGGGCCAAGAGACCCAGTACTTC	CAISQGQETQYF	TRBV10-3	NA	TRBJ2-5	NA
TGTGCCAGCAGCGTAGAGCGGCATAGCTCTGGAAACACCATATATTTT	CASSVERHSSGNTIYF	TRBV9	NA	TRBJ1-3	NA
TGCAGTGCTAGTTCGGAGGATACGCAGTATTTT	CSASSEDTQYF	TRBV20-1	NA	TRBJ2-3	NA
TGTGCCAGCAGCTTATCGGTGACTAGCGATTACTACGAGCAGTACTTC	CASSLSVTSDYYEQYF	TRBV7-9	NA	TRBJ2-7	TRBD2
TGTGCCAGCAGGGACTGGGACACTGAAGCTTTCTTT	CASRDWDTEAFF	TRBV6-5	few	TRBJ1-1	NA
TGCGCCAGCACCACCTTGGGTCTAGCGGGAGGGTACAATGAGCAGTTCTTC	CASTTLGLAGGYNEQFF	TRBV5-1	NA	TRBJ2-1	TRBD2
TGTGCCAGCAGTGGTCCGGGACAGGGGAAAGCTTTCTTT	CASSGPGQGKAFF	TRBV27	NA	TRBJ1-1	TRBD1
TGTGCCAGCAGTTCGACAGGGGAGTGGGGCTACACCTTC	CASSSTGEWGYTF	TRBV6-2/TRBV6-3	once	TRBJ1-2	TRBD1
TGTGCCAGTAGTATATTCCCGGGGGAGTCCTATGAGCAGTACTTC	CASSIFPGESYEQYF	TRBV19	NA	TRBJ2-7	NA
TGTGCCAGCAGCTTACGCGACAGAAGATTTGACACTGAAGCTTTCTTT	CASSLRDRRFDTEAFF	TRBV7-3	NA	TRBJ1-1	NA
TGTGCCAGCAGCGTAGCCCCTAATGCGGGGGGCTACACCTTC	CASSVAPNAGGYTF	TRBV9	NA	TRBJ1-2	NA
TGTGCCAGCAGATCCGCAGGGTCGAGCTCCTACGAGCAGTACTTC	CASRSAGSSSYEQYF	TRBV27	NA	TRBJ2-7	NA
TGTGCCAGCAGCTTAGTTGAGGGGGCCACTGAAGCTTTCTTT	CASSLVEGATEAFF	TRBV7-9	NA	TRBJ1-1	TRBD1
TGCGCCAGCAGTCAATCCGGGTGTAGCAATCAGCCCCAGCATTTT	CASSQSGCSNQPQHF	TRBV23-1	NA	TRBJ1-5	NA
TGTGCCAGCTCAGCGGTTTATAATGAGCAGTTCTTC	CASSAVYNEQFF	TRBV25-1	NA	TRBJ2-1	NA
TGTGCCAGCAGCTTAAGGCCCGCGGGGGGGAACACTGAAGCTTTCTTT	CASSLRPAGGNTEAFF	TRBV7-2	NA	TRBJ1-1	NA
TGTGCCAGCAGCCAAGCTCGCGGAACAGATACGCAGTATTTT	CASSQARGTDTQYF	TRBV14	once	TRBJ2-3	NA
TGTGCCATCAGCGGGACTAGCGGACACACCGGGGAGCTGTTTTTT	CAISGTSGHTGELFF	TRBV10-3	NA	TRBJ2-2	TRBD2
TGTGCCAGCAGCTTTACAGGGATGAAAGATACGCAGTATTTT	CASSFTGMKDTQYF	TRBV7-2	NA	TRBJ2-3	NA
TGCAGCGTCTCCGTTGGTAGGGGCTTGATGAACACTGAAGCTTTCTTT	CSVSVGRGLMNTEAFF	TRBV29-1	NA	TRBJ1-1	NA
TGTGCCAGCAGCCTAATACAGGGGATGAACACTGAAGCTTTCTTT	CASSLIQGMNTEAFF	TRBV7-2	NA	TRBJ1-1	TRBD1
TGTGCCAGCAGCGTACAGGGGGCCGACACTGAAGCTTTCTTT	CASSVQGADTEAFF	TRBV9	NA	TRBJ1-1	TRBD1
TGCAGCGTTATACAGGGTTCAGACTATGGCTACACCTTC	CSVIQGSDYGYTF	TRBV29-1	NA	TRBJ1-2	NA